This TCR beta chain was found in a study of cytomegalovirus exposure and HLA in healthy donors. A note on this clone: The antigen remains undetermined.

Study observations and caveats: Most TCR sequences proved rare, with some public TCRs found in many donors. As a later analysis showed, a missense DCLRE1C variant was linked to trimming of TCR beta V- and J-genes.

PCR involved 60 Vbeta and 13 Jbeta primers. Clones were sequenced by immunoSEQ multiplex PCR, and TCRdb holds only the in-frame ones, with some missing. The sample records some 200,000 clones, roughly 80% being singletons. The V gene's germline CDR1 is KGHSH and CDR2 LQKENI. Trimming removed 4 bases from V and 3 bases from J, with 9 bases in between. There are 13 residues in the CDR3. Sequences were obtained from PBMCs. The TCR was taken from a woman aged 18-35 years in good health and CMV-seronegative. V is TRBV18 and J is TRBJ1-1, with a possible D match to TRBD1 (6 bases). For the CDR3, the DNA is TGTGCCAGCTCACTGCAGGGGTACACTGAAGCTTTCTTT. Protein: CASSLQGYTEAFF.